These 23 T cell receptor beta chains were all obtained from the same sample, sequenced in a study of shared clonotypes between healthy human individuals. Assay: immunoSEQ multiplex PCR; the TCRdb copy retains only in-frame clones and omits some. The top ten hold more than 10% of the sample, which has some 450,000 clones, approximately 71% seen once. Specimen: PBMCs. The receptors were sampled from a woman aged 35 to 49 in good health. Some clones in this sample may be carry-over from other donors' samples.

The chain's CDR3 is CASSLPSGRASYNEQFF. CDR3 DNA: TGTGCCAGCAGCTTGCCTAGCGGGAGAGCTTCCTACAATGAGCAGTTCTTC. The rearrangement uses TRBV5-4 and TRBJ2-1; 10 positions agree with TRBD2. Trimming cost V 1 base and J 1 base; bases outside gene matches: 5. There are 17 residues in the CDR3. The germline V gene has CDR1 SGHNT and CDR2 YYREEE (reference sequence).

The V gene is TRBV7-2, the J gene TRBJ1-2, with D possibly matching TRBD1 (5 bases). Germline V gene data show CDR1 as SGHTA and CDR2 as FQGNSA. V dropped 3 bases and J dropped 2 bases, with 7 bases sitting between them. The CDR3 covers 13 residues. As DNA, the CDR3 is TGTGCCAGCAGCTTGGGGGTAAACTATGGCTACACCTTC. Its translation is CASSLGVNYGYTF.

This clone is a singleton in its sample. This chain uses TRBV7-6 with TRBJ2-7; tentatively, D is TRBD1 or TRBD2 (5 bases each). Trimming removed 4 bases from V and 0 bases from J, with 10 bases in between. Germline values: CDR1 SGHVS, CDR2 FNYEAQ. CDR3 length: 14 residues. CDR3 sequence (DNA): TGTGCCAGCAGCTCCGGGACCCCCTCCTACGAGCAGTACTTC. Translating gives CASSSGTPSYEQYF.

In this sample, this clone turned up many times. CDR3 residues: CAIWNGRSTDTQYF. The DNA for the CDR3 is TGTGCCATCTGGAACGGGAGAAGCACAGATACGCAGTATTTT. The chain carries TRBV10-3 and TRBJ2-3, with D maybe TRBD2 (6 bases). The germline V gene encodes CDR1 ENHRY and CDR2 SYGVKD. Trimming left V 8 bases short and J 0 bases short, with 12 bases between. This CDR3 contains 14 residues.

The table lists this clone with a count of one. The chain carries TRBV20-1 and TRBJ2-7; a possible D gene is TRBD2 (6 bases). This CDR3 region has 11 residues. Germline V gives CDR1 DFQATT, CDR2 SNEGSKA (reference sequence). V lost 6 bases to trimming and J lost 4 bases, with 10 bases between them. CDR3 sequence: CSAPGLYEQYF. CDR3 in DNA: TGCAGTGCACCGGGACTTTACGAGCAGTACTTC.

The chain carries TRBV27 and TRBJ2-7; D uncertain. The CDR3 contains 12 residues. Germline CDR1 is MNHEY and CDR2 is SMNVEV (reference sequence). V was clipped by 11 bases and J by 4 bases, with 15 bases between them. For the CDR3, the DNA is TGTGCCGCCAAAATGTTAGAATACGAGCAGTACTTC. Its protein is CAAKMLEYEQYF.

This chain connects TRBV5-4 to TRBJ2-5; D perhaps matches TRBD1 (6 bases). The CDR3 loop spans 17 amino acids. V lost 0 bases, J lost 5 bases, and 20 bases lay in between. In germline, CDR1 is SGHNT, CDR2 YYREEE (reference sequence). The DNA for the CDR3 is TGTGCCAGCAGCTTGGGGGCAGGGGAGATGCGTTCGGAGACCCAGTACTTC. This translates into CASSLGAGEMRSETQYF.

In regard to this clone: The germline gene is not matched at one end of the junction; a read error may be the cause. In the same sample, other DNA sequences code for this CDR3. This rearrangement joins TRBV30 to TRBJ1-1; D ambiguous. The CDR3 spans 13 residues. Germline lookup yields CDR1 GTSNPN and CDR2 SVGIG (reference sequence). Here the CDR3 reads CAWSVVRNTEAFF. The CDR3 DNA is TGTGCCTGGAGTGTTGTGAGGAACACTGAAGCCTTCTTT. The full variable domain, completed using reference TRBV30 and TRBJ1-1, is SQTIHQWPATLVQPVGSPLSLECTVEGTSNPNLYWYRQAAGRGLQLLFYSVGIGQISSEVPQNLSASRPQDRQFILSSKKLLLSDSGFYLCAWSVVRNTEAFFGQGTRLTVV.

This clone was seen ten or more times. The chain recombines TRBV7-2 with TRBJ1-4; D remains ambiguous. V was pared by 5 bases and J by 8 bases, with 12 bases between. The CDR3 consists of 13 residues. Per germline, CDR1 SGHTA and CDR2 FQGNSA. The CDR3: CASSPAAVEKLFF. CDR3 nucleotides: TGTGCCAGCAGCCCCGCGGCAGTCGAAAAACTGTTTTTT. The full variable domain, rest sourced from reference TRBV7-2 and TRBJ1-4, is GAGVSQSPSNKVTEKGKDVELRCDPISGHTALYWYRQSLGQGLEFLIYFQGNSAPDKSGLPSDRFSAERTGGSVSTLTIQRTQQEDSAVYLCASSPAAVEKLFFGSGTQLSVL.

The chain joins TRBV7-9 to TRBJ2-7; 8 bases align to TRBD1. V shed 9 bases and J 2 bases; nucleotides not matched to a gene: 9. The CDR3 spans 14 residues. The germline gives CDR1 SEHNR, CDR2 FQNEAQ (reference sequence). Written as DNA, the CDR3 is TGTGCCAGTCAGAGACAGGGGCAAGCCTACGAGCAGTACTTC. This gives the protein CASQRQGQAYEQYF.

As concerns this clone: With only one base between it and a far larger clone, this is likely a read error. The chain links TRBV5-6 to TRBJ1-5; D gene ambiguous. V was shortened by 1 base and J by 2 bases, with 16 bases between the two germline ends. Looked up from germline, CDR1 is SGHDT and CDR2 is YYEEEE. This CDR3 has 17 amino acids. CDR3 amino acids: CASSLYGERSGNQPQHF. Here the CDR3 DNA reads TGTGCCAGCAGCTTGTACGGGGAGAGGAGTGGCAATCAGCCCCAGCATTTT.

The chain carries TRBV19 and TRBJ1-1; TRBD1 matches 8 bases. The V segment lost 5 bases and the J segment 9 bases; nucleotides outside the gene matches: 14. This CDR3 is 15 amino acids long. Germline-derived CDR1 and CDR2 are LNHDA and SQIVND (reference sequence). CDR3 bases: TGTGCCAGTAGTCCCAACAGGGGGAGTCGAGTTCAAGCTTTCTTT. Its protein is CASSPNRGSRVQAFF.

The rearrangement links TRBV28 to TRBJ1-4; D is perhaps TRBD1 (6 bases). Trimming shortened V by 7 bases and J by 10 bases, and 19 bases separated the two germline ends. Germline V lookup: CDR1 MDHEN, CDR2 SYDVKM. The CDR3 contains 14 residues. The CDR3 bases are TGTGCCAGCATCCCTGGACAGTCTGTGGCAAAACTGTTTTTT. Encoded protein: CASIPGQSVAKLFF.

This chain connects TRBV29-1 to TRBJ2-7; the match to TRBD1 covers 9 bases. The germline V gene has CDR1 SQVTM and CDR2 ANQGSEA. With V trimmed by 2 bases and J by 4 bases, 3 bases remained unmatched. The CDR3 has 13 residues. Written as DNA, the CDR3 is TGCAGCGTTGAACTGGACAGGGGTTACGAGCAGTACTTC. It encodes CSVELDRGYEQYF.

The J gene is TRBJ1-2, the V gene TRBV7-6; TRBD1 aligns across 11 bases. The CDR3 has 16 residues. From germline, CDR1 is SGHVS and CDR2 FNYEAQ. Trimming at V came to 2 bases and at J to 4 bases, leaving 6 bases not matched to a gene. The CDR3 here is CASSLTGTGGFYGYTF. For the CDR3, the DNA is TGTGCCAGCAGCTTAACCGGGACAGGGGGTTTCTATGGCTACACCTTC. Variable domain in full (rest from reference TRBV7-6 and TRBJ1-2): GAGVSQSPRYKVTKRGQDVALRCDPISGHVSLYWYRQALGQGPEFLTYFNYEAQQDKSGLPNDRFSAERPEGSISTLTIQRTEQRDSAMYRCASSLTGTGGFYGYTFGSGTRLTVV.

CDR3 DNA: TGTGCCAGCTCACCATTCTGGGACGGGCATACAGATACGCAGTATTTT. Protein product: CASSPFWDGHTDTQYF. The rearrangement uses TRBV18 and TRBJ2-3; perhaps D is TRBD1 or TRBD2 (5 bases each). V was trimmed by 2 bases and J by 3 bases, leaving 15 bases between them. This CDR3 contains 16 residues. Per germline, CDR1 KGHSH and CDR2 LQKENI. The full variable domain, in which reference TRBV18 and TRBJ2-3 provide the parts outside the CDR3, is NAGVMQNPRHLVRRRGQEARLRCSPMKGHSHVYWYRQLPEEGLKFMVYLQKENIIDESGMPKERFSAEFPKEGPSILRIQQVVRGDSAAYFCASSPFWDGHTDTQYFGPGTRLTVL.

With respect to this clone: A far larger clone is a single base away, which makes a read error likely. This CDR3 is CAGSAASASYEQYF. CDR3 sequence (DNA): TGTGCCGGCAGCGCCGCTAGCGCCTCCTACGAGCAGTACTTC. The chain employs TRBV9 and TRBJ2-7, with D tentatively TRBD2 (6 bases). CDR3 size: 14 residues. Germline CDR1 and CDR2: SGDLS and YYNGEE.

This clone was seen more than once but under ten times. The chain is built from TRBV7-3 and TRBJ2-1, with TRBD2 as a possible D gene (5 bases). This CDR3 is built from 14 residues. Germline values: CDR1 SGHTA, CDR2 FQGTGA. V gave up 5 bases and J gave up 9 bases, with 17 bases separating them. CDR3 in amino acids: CASSPPGNAGEQFF. The CDR3 DNA sequence: TGTGCCAGCAGCCCGCCGGGGAATGCCGGTGAGCAGTTCTTC.

This sequence joins TRBV28 and TRBJ2-3, with 11 bases matching TRBD2. The CDR3 is 15 residues long. Germline V gene lookup returns CDR1 MDHEN and CDR2 SYDVKM. Trimming took 6 bases from V and 5 from J; bases not matched to a gene: 7. The CDR3 reads CASSMGLAELDTQYF. The CDR3 nucleotides read TGTGCCAGCAGCATGGGACTAGCGGAGTTAGATACGCAGTATTTT.

In DNA form, the CDR3 reads TGTGCCAGCAGCCCGGGACAGGGTATCTACGAGCAGTACTTC. It is translated as CASSPGQGIYEQYF. The rearrangement joins TRBV7-3 to TRBJ2-7, with 9 bases matching TRBD1. Unmatched junction bases numbered 5, after V lost 5 bases and J lost 3 bases. The germline V gene has CDR1 SGHTA and CDR2 FQGTGA. CDR3 length equals 14 residues.

With respect to this clone: A much larger clone lies one base from this, so it may be a read error. V and J are TRBV27 and TRBJ2-7; 9 bases match TRBD2. Germline-derived CDR1 and CDR2 are MNHEY and SMNVEV (reference sequence). This CDR3 contains 17 residues. V trimming: 3 bases; J trimming: 6 bases; junction bases outside the gene matches: 15. CDR3 loop: CASSFTPLAGVFPEQYF. The CDR3, as DNA: TGTGCCAGCAGTTTCACCCCGTTAGCGGGAGTATTCCCCGAGCAGTACTTC.

This sequence joins TRBV7-6 and TRBJ2-1, with D maybe TRBD1 (5 bases). This CDR3 is built from 13 residues. Germline loops: CDR1 SGHVS, CDR2 FNYEAQ. V was trimmed by 6 bases and J by 10 bases, leaving 16 bases between them. CDR3 protein: CASSQEQGREQFF. CDR3 sequence (DNA): TGTGCCAGCAGTCAAGAGCAGGGTAGGGAGCAGTTCTTC.

The rearrangement joins TRBV6-4 to TRBJ2-1; D possibly matches TRBD1 or TRBD2 (5 bases each). In germline, CDR1 is MRHNA, CDR2 SNTAGT. The CDR3 totals 13 residues. Trimming took 10 bases from V and 7 from J, leaving 17 bases between them. The CDR3 loop reads CATGRDHGNEQFF. The DNA of the CDR3 is TGTGCCACCGGCCGGGACCACGGTAATGAGCAGTTCTTC.